Described below is a single TCR beta chain sequence and its context. What antigen it recognizes has not been identified. Per-base quality was not reported, and no clone a single base away is much larger than it. The CDR3 covers 11 residues, taking in both the cysteine and the phenylalanine. Only the CDR3 DNA is retained, 33 bases long and in frame from the first base. Sequences SGHTA (CDR1) and FQGNSA (CDR2) are obtained from the germline V gene. V is clipped by 5 bases and J by 7 bases, and the sequence between their germline boundaries is 9 bases long. The immunoSEQ hsTCRB kit was used to amplify TCR beta CDR3 regions from genomic DNA. An Illumina HiSeq system was used for high-throughput TRB CDR3 sequencing. Regarding the original processing steps: The immunoSEQ software was used to analyze the sequencing reads, and any nonproductive sequences containing premature stops or frame-shifts were left out. Clonality of the repertoire was calculated as one minus the Shannon entropy normalized by log2 of the number of unique productive sequences. TCRdb retrieved this table from immuneACCESS and kept in-frame rearrangements only. Not all clones are present; in checked studies, unresolved V genes account for under half, and no reason is known for the remainder. V and J calls plus clone size are reproduced from that table; the DNA served to infer D and trimming. The sample contains under 30,000 clones, approximately 90% of them found a single time. Clones ranked in the top ten supply around 2.1% of the sample.

This sample was taken from a study of T cells in pancreatic ductal adenocarcinoma (dated by TCRdb to 2015 to 2018). Background for the entire study: Seeking insight into the adaptive T-cell response that arises naturally, the researchers examined how many CD8+ T cells infiltrated tumors of resected pancreatic ductal adenocarcinoma, where they sat, and what features they had, alongside the same properties of suppressive cells. Results the study describes overall, beyond this receptor: More total productive templates and 6.5 to 10-fold more unique clonotypes were found in blood samples than in tumor samples. No significant difference in T-cell clonality was found between tumor and blood, with mean clonality of roughly 0.1 in tumors and 0.072 in blood. Because tumors are enriched in CD45RO+ effector T cells rather than naive T cells, which biases toward lower diversity, comparisons of clonality between tumor and blood may be biased. Since most pancreatic cancer patients present with inoperable disease, the resected cohort was skewed toward the minority of patients who had early-stage disease.

The pancreatic ductal adenocarcinoma patients who were selected had gone through surgery without receiving any neoadjuvant therapy. Peripheral blood was collected in heparin tubes, and PBMCs were isolated by histopaque density gradient and cryopreserved in around 11% DMSO. Using the DNeasy Blood and Tissue Kit with Proteinase K and RNase treatment, genomic DNA was extracted from 7 PBMC and roughly ten flash-frozen tumor specimens. What was sequenced was PBMCs. The chain is made from TRBV7-2 and TRBJ2-7, with the identity of the D gene unclear. This TCR derives from a human donor with pancreatic ductal adenocarcinoma. The nucleotide sequence is TGTGCCAGCAGCCTAACGAGGGAGCAGTACTTC. Translated, this is CASSLTREQYF.